This TCR beta chain was sequenced for a study of blood T cell repertoires in COVID-19. Looking at the study overall: COVID-19 samples from acute and convalescent phases originated in the United States, Italy and Spain. PBMCs, B-cell-depleted T cells, or T cells provided the cDNA or gDNA that made up the material.

Source study methods: From reference gene primer amplification, estimates of nucleated cell counts were derived. Sequencing was performed with immunoSEQ multiplex PCR; in TCRdb, only in-frame clones are kept and a portion is missing. V, J and clone size reflect that table, while D and trimming were determined from the DNA. Among around 190,000 clones listed, about 88% were seen once. V was pared by 7 bases and J by 4 bases, with 14 bases between. Germline V CDR1 and CDR2: SGDLS, YYNGEE. The CDR3 extends over 13 amino acids. The chain employs TRBV9 and TRBJ1-1; D might be TRBD1 (5 bases). The sequence derives from a man between 18 and 29 years old who had recovered from COVID-19. The sample was peripheral blood. This CDR3 reads CASGPGEGTEAFF. The CDR3 nucleotides read TGTGCCAGCGGCCCGGGGGAAGGCACTGAAGCTTTCTTT.